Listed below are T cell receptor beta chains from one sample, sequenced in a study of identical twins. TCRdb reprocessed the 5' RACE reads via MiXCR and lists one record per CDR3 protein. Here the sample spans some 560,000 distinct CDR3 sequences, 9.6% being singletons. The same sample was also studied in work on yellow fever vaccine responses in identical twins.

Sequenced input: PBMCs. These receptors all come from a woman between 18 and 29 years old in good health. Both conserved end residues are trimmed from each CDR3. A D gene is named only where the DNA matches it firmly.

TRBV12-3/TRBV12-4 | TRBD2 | ASSGLAGVPLTQY
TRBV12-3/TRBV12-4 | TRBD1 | ASRPSIPDRGIHNEQF
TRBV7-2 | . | ASSSSSRGRGADTHY
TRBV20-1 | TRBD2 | SAREYTGTSGIRETQY
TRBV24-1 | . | ATPRPRAVDTQY
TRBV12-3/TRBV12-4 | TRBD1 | ASSPYTGGTNIQY
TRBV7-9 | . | ASSLARGNEQY
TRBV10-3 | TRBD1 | AIGQGEAGELF
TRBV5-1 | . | ASSPGVPSYEQY
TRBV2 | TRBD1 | ASRPRGAIEAF
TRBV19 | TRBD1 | ASRGQAYEQY
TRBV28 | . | AKEKVTVPKPISYEQY
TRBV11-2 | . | ASSPAAGYSYEQY
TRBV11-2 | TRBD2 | ASSSLELLAGGPDTQY
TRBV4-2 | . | ASSQRTASPTQY
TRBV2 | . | ASSPGPYQETQY
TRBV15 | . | ATSRDPGTVNEQF
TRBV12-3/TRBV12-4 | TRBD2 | ASSFGTSGRPNTQY
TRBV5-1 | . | ASSLAFGREKLF
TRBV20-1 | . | SAPGGWGYT
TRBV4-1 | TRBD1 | ASSQDRTGGANTEAF
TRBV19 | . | ASSPTDIPYEQY
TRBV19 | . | ASTGWGAGNEQF
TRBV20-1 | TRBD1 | SARGQGHSATYNEQF
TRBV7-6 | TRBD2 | ASSLEGTSGIADTQY
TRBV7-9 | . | ASSWEGVDEQY
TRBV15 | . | ATSRAQEGDQPQH
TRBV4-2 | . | ASSLSRGWGPKNIQY
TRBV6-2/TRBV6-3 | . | ASESYYEQY
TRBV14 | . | ASSQVLGNEQF
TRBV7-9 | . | ASSPYRLGRTNEQF
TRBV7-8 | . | ASSSGPSKNIQY
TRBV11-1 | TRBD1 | ASSSGQGVLY
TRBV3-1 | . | ASSQDSRPNQPQH
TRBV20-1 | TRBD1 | SAGQVGFAKNIQY